These 7 T cell receptor beta chains were all obtained from the same sample, sequenced in a study of blood T cell repertoires in COVID-19. Only in-frame clones appear in the TCRdb table, and some are missing; sequencing was by immunoSEQ multiplex PCR. Of 75,000 to 100,000 clones detected, about four fifths appear once; the ten largest clones hold approximately 24%. Material: peripheral blood. The receptor set was obtained from a man aged 70 or older with acute or convalescent COVID-19.

This rearrangement joins TRBV5-1 to TRBJ2-5, with TRBD2 matching over 10 bases. The germline V gene has CDR1 SGHRS and CDR2 YFSETQ. This CDR3 is built from 14 residues. V lost 4 bases and J lost 5; bases outside the gene matches: 5. This chain's CDR3 is CASSPGLASETQYF. CDR3 bases: TGCGCCAGCAGCCCGGGACTAGCGAGCGAGACCCAGTACTTC.

This clone appeared a single time. The gene calls are TRBV28 and TRBJ1-2, with 7 bases lining up with TRBD1. J was trimmed by 4 bases and V by 4 bases; bases with no gene match: 12. Germline assignment: CDR1 MDHEN and CDR2 SYDVKM. The CDR3 has 16 residues. The CDR3 nucleotides are TGTGCCAGCAGTTCCCTTATCCGGGACAGAATCTATGGCTACACCTTC. It encodes CASSSLIRDRIYGYTF.

In its sample, this clone was seen once. V and J are TRBV5-4 and TRBJ1-1; 7 bases map to TRBD1. The V segment lost 3 bases and the J segment 1 base; nucleotides outside the gene matches: 3. The CDR3 is 14 amino acids. The germline gives CDR1 SGHNT, CDR2 YYREEE (reference sequence). The CDR3 reads CASSSAGGNTEAFF. DNA of the CDR3: TGTGCCAGCAGCTCAGCAGGGGGGAACACTGAAGCTTTCTTT.

V and J are TRBV20-1 and TRBJ2-7; D might be TRBD1 (5 bases). Germline CDR1 reads DFQATT; CDR2 reads SNEGSKA (reference sequence). The CDR3 loop spans 16 amino acids. Trimming took 3 bases from V and 2 from J, leaving 20 bases between them. The CDR3 bases are TGCAGTGCTAGTATCTGGCCCCAGGCAGGGACCTACGAGCAGTACTTC. It codes for CSASIWPQAGTYEQYF.

In this sample, this clone turned up once. V gene TRBV5-1 combines with J gene TRBJ2-1; the match to TRBD1 covers 9 bases. This CDR3 has 14 residues. Germline V gene sequence: CDR1 SGHRS, CDR2 YFSETQ. J gave up 9 bases and V 3 bases, and 7 bases lay outside the gene matches. The CDR3: CASSSRDRVVEQFF. Here the CDR3 DNA reads TGCGCCAGCAGCTCCCGGGACAGGGTTGTTGAGCAGTTCTTC.

This clone is a singleton in its sample. The chain links TRBV28 to TRBJ2-1; 9 nucleotides match TRBD2. Germline V lookup: CDR1 MDHEN, CDR2 SYDVKM. There are 14 residues in the CDR3. V gave up 8 bases and J gave up 2 bases; unmatched junction bases: 4. The CDR3 sequence is CASVRTSAYNEQFF. As DNA, the CDR3 is TGTGCCAGCGTGAGGACTAGCGCCTACAATGAGCAGTTCTTC. Supplemented by reference TRBV28 and TRBJ2-1, the full variable domain reads DVKVTQSSRYLVKRTGEKVFLECVQDMDHENMFWYRQDPGLGLRLIYFSYDVKMKEKGDIPEGYSVSREKKERFSLILESASTNQTSMYLCASVRTSAYNEQFFGPGTRLTVL.

The chain employs TRBV28 and TRBJ1-4; D perhaps matches TRBD1 (5 bases). Trimming left V 5 bases short and J 3 bases short, with 13 bases between. CDR1 is MDHEN, CDR2 SYDVKM, per germline. CDR3 length: 15 residues. The CDR3 reads CASSPPGGSNEKLFF. The CDR3 coding sequence is TGTGCCAGCAGTCCTCCGGGGGGGTCTAATGAAAAACTGTTTTTT.